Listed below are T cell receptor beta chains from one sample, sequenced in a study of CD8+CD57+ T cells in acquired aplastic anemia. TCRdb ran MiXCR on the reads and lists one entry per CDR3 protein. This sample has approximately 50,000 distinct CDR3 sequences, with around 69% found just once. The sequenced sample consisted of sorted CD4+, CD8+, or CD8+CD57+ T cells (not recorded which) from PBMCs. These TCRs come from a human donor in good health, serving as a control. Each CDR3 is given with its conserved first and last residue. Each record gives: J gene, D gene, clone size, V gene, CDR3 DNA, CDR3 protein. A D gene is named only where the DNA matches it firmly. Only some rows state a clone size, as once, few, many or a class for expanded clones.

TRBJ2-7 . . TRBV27 TGTGCCAGTTCGGACGGAGGCGAGCAGTACTTC CASSDGGEQYF
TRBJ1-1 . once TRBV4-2 TGTGCCAGCAGCCAAAACCGGGACAACGTACTTAACACTGAAGCCTTCTTT CASSQNRDNVLNTEAFF
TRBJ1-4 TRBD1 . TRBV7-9 TGTGCCAGCAGTCAGGACAGGGATGAAAAACTGTTTTTT CASSQDRDEKLFF
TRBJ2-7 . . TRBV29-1 TGCAGCGTTTCAGGGGTGGGTCCCTACGAGCAGTACTTC CSVSGVGPYEQYF
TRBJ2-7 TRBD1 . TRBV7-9 TGTGCCAGCAGCTTAGCGCAGGGGGCCGCCTACGAGCAGTACTTC CASSLAQGAAYEQYF
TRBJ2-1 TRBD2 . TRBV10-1 TGCGCCATTCAAAGCGGGAGGAGGTATGAGCAGTTCTTC CAIQSGRRYEQFF
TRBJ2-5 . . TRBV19 . CASSTCASSTWDRGSRETQYF
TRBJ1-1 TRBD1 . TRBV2 TGTGCCAGCAGGGGCAGGGGGGGCGGCACTGAAGCTTTCTTT CASRGRGGGTEAFF
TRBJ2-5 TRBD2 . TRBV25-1 TGTGCCAGCAGTGAGTTTAGCGGGGGGGCCAGGCAAGAGACCCAGTACTTC CASSEFSGGARQETQYF
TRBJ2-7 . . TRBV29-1 TGCAGCGTCATGCGGCTCCTCGAGGACGAGCAGTACTTC CSVMRLLEDEQYF
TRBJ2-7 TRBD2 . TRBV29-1 TGCAGCGTGTCCTTGGGGAGGGACGGCGCGGGAGAGGAGCAGTACTTC CSVSLGRDGAGEEQYF
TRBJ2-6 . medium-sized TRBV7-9 TGTGCCAGCAGCGAAACAGAGGGGACTGGGGCCAACGTCCTGACTTTC CASSETEGTGANVLTF
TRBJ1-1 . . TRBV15 TGTGCCACCAGAAGAACAGGGTCGAGGAACACTGAAGCTTTCTTT CATRRTGSRNTEAFF
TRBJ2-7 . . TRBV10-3 TGTGCCATCAGTACGGGCCACGAGCAGTACTTC CAISTGHEQYF
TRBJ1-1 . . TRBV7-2 TGTGCCAGCAGCCCCCTGGTAGAGAACCTTGAAGCTTTCTTT CASSPLVENLEAFF
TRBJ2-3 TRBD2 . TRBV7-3 TGTGCCTCATCCCTCGCGGGGGGGCCAACAGATACGCAGTATTTT CASSLAGGPTDTQYF
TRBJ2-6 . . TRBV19 TGTGCCAGTATAGGATGGACCTCTGGGGCCAACGTCCTGACTTTC CASIGWTSGANVLTF
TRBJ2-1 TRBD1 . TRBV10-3 TGTGCCATCAGTAGACAGGGATTCTACAATGAGCAGTTCTTC CAISRQGFYNEQFF
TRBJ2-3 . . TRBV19 TGTGCCAGTAGGAAGGGCAGCACAGATACGCAGTATTTT CASRKGSTDTQYF
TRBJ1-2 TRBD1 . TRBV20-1 TGCAGTGCTAGAGAGATGGGACAGCTGCTGGGCGGCTACACCTTC CSAREMGQLLGGYTF
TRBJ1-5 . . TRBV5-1 TGCGCCAGTAGGGCAGACCTCAGCAATCAGCCCCAGCATTTT CASRADLSNQPQHF